The 6 T cell receptor beta chains listed next were all sequenced from one sample in a study of blood T cell repertoires in COVID-19. Measured with immunoSEQ multiplex PCR; TCRdb has only the in-frame clones, and not every one. The data hold 150,000 to 200,000 clones, with approximately 80% observed a single time. Specimen: PBMCs or T cells enriched from blood (not recorded which). These TCRs come from a woman between 45 and 65 years old who had recovered from COVID-19.

This clone was detected only once. V and J are TRBV30 and TRBJ2-1; 9 nucleotides agree with TRBD2. The germline V gene encodes CDR1 GTSNPN and CDR2 SVGIG (reference sequence). Trimming took 5 bases from V and 8 from J; bases not matched to a gene: 13. This CDR3 is built from 15 residues. The CDR3 spells CAWGPGSSGVDEQFF. CDR3 nucleotides: TGTGCCTGGGGACCGGGCTCTAGCGGGGTGGATGAGCAGTTCTTC. The whole variable domain, remainder taken from reference TRBV30 and TRBJ2-1, is SQTIHQWPATLVQPVGSPLSLECTVEGTSNPNLYWYRQAAGRGLQLLFYSVGIGQISSEVPQNLSASRPQDRQFILSSKKLLLSDSGFYLCAWGPGSSGVDEQFFGPGTRLTVL.

The chain couples TRBV12-2 to TRBJ2-7; TRBD1, the table's D call, was not compared with the DNA. TRBV12-2 represents a pseudogene. The CDR3 runs 13 residues. The CDR3 DNA is TGTGCAAGTCGCTTAGCACAGGGCTACGAGCAGTACTTC. It codes for CASRLAQGYEQYF.

The chain couples TRBV6-5 to TRBJ1-5; unclear D gene. The ends were cut back, 0 bases at V and 6 bases at J, with 6 bases in the middle. The CDR3 length is 13 residues. Germline V gene lookup returns CDR1 MNHEY and CDR2 SVGAGI. CDR3 sequence reads: CASSYSRAQPQHF. For the CDR3, the DNA is TGTGCCAGCAGTTACTCGAGAGCTCAGCCCCAGCATTTT.

The chain joins TRBV28 to TRBJ2-2; 8 bases fit TRBD2. V trimming: 3 bases; J trimming: 0 bases; junction bases outside the gene matches: 0. The CDR3 runs 15 residues. The germline CDR1 and CDR2 sequences are MDHEN and SYDVKM. DNA of the CDR3: TGTGCCAGCAGTTTTAGCGGGGCGAACACCGGGGAGCTGTTTTTT. It translates to CASSFSGANTGELFF.

This clone appeared a few times. The rearrangement links TRBV28 to TRBJ1-1; D is unresolved. This CDR3 contains 14 residues. CDR1 and CDR2 (germline): MDHEN, SYDVKM. The V end lost 1 base, the J end lost 10 bases, and 16 bases lay between the germline ends. The CDR3 nucleotides are TGTGCCAGCAGTTTATCCATCCAGTCGATGGCAGCTTTCTTT. Translating it yields CASSLSIQSMAAFF.

As for this clone: Other DNA sequences in this specimen translate into the identical CDR3. The J gene is TRBJ1-2, the V gene TRBV28; tentatively, D is TRBD1 (5 bases). The CDR3 contains 13 residues. Germline V gives CDR1 MDHEN, CDR2 SYDVKM. Trimming took 3 bases from V and 4 from J, leaving 9 bases between them. As DNA, the CDR3 is TGTGCCAGCAGTTTGGGGGGGTCCTATGGCTACACCTTC. It translates to CASSLGGSYGYTF.